The sequence of this TCR beta chain was determined in a study of blood T cells in healthy people across ages. Isolation yielded PBMCs, at least 6 million per sample, in every case. The CDR3 loop spans 14 amino acids. The germline V gene encodes CDR1 MNHEY and CDR2 SVGEGT. Alongside a J-beta primer mix, a sample-barcoded 5' primer served in a second PCR lasting 7 to 11 cycles. One entry per CDR3 protein results from TCRdb running MiXCR on the 5' RACE reads. The table records around 1,000,000 distinct CDR3 sequences, approximately 25% of them present only once. These data also formed part of another study, on T cells of mothers and their children. That source notes: Samples were obtained from three healthy Caucasian mothers and their six children. In related and unrelated pairs alike, thymic selection shapes TCR recombination output, with inherited differences minor.

The chain carries TRBV6-2 or TRBV6-3 and TRBJ2-5, with TRBD2 identical over 7 bases. Judging by the DNA end, TRBJ2-1 fits better; the J call may be wrong. The receptor was derived from a girl aged 2-10 years in good health. Sequencing was carried out using blood. CDR3 amino acids: CASSYASGYNEQFF. The CDR3 DNA sequence: TGTGCCAGCAGTTACGCTAGCGGATACAATGAGCAGTTCTTC.